The 8 T cell receptor beta chains in this list originate from one sample, sequenced in a study of cytomegalovirus exposure and HLA in healthy donors. PCR involved 60 Vbeta and 13 Jbeta primers. The table came from immunoSEQ multiplex PCR; TCRdb's copy has only in-frame clones and leaves some out. This repertoire shows about 130,000 clones, about three quarters found once; its top ten account for around 2.5%. What was sequenced was PBMCs. These receptors were taken from a woman between 55 and 75 years old in good health and CMV-seropositive.

This clone was detected only once. The rearrangement joins TRBV5-1 to TRBJ1-2; no firm D call. The germline V gene has CDR1 SGHRS and CDR2 YFSETQ. The CDR3 is 13 residues long. The V gene lost 4 bases and the J gene lost 4 bases, with 11 bases spanning the gap. CDR3 sequence: CASSPEPLYGYTF. Written as DNA, the CDR3 is TGCGCCAGCAGCCCCGAGCCCCTCTATGGCTACACCTTC.

The rearrangement uses TRBV5-8 and TRBJ2-3; TRBD2 aligns across 7 bases. With V trimmed by 4 bases and J by 2 bases, 1 base remained unmatched. The germline V gene encodes CDR1 SGHTS and CDR2 YDEGEE. The CDR3 is 13 residues long. CDR3 in DNA: TGTGCCAGCAGCCGGGACTACACAGATACGCAGTATTTT. It translates to CASSRDYTDTQYF.

This clone was found a few times. The rearrangement joins TRBV9 to TRBJ2-2, with 10 bases identical to TRBD2. The length of the CDR3 is 18 residues. V shed 6 bases and J 3 bases; nucleotides not matched to a gene: 14. The V gene's germline CDR1 is SGDLS and CDR2 YYNGEE. CDR3 DNA: TGTGCCAGCACCTCCGCGTTGGGGCTAGCGGGAGACACCGGGGAGCTGTTTTTT. Its translation is CASTSALGLAGDTGELFF. Using reference TRBV9 and TRBJ2-2 for the parts outside the CDR3, the full variable domain is DSGVTQTPKHLITATGQRVTLRCSPRSGDLSVYWYQQSLDQGLQFLIQYYNGEERAKGNILERFSAQQFPDLHSELNLSSLELGDSALYFCASTSALGLAGDTGELFFGEGSRLTVL.

The chain uses TRBV2 and TRBJ1-6; 7 bases match TRBD1. Germline-derived CDR1 and CDR2 are SNHLY and FYNNEI. The trim removed 6 bases at V and 7 bases at J, leaving 3 bases unmatched. The CDR3 is made up of 13 amino acids. The CDR3 is CASSDRVNSPLHF. CDR3 coding DNA: TGTGCCAGCAGCGACAGGGTCAATTCACCCCTCCACTTT.

This chain joins TRBV12-5 and TRBJ1-1, with TRBD1 identical over 10 bases. The germline V gene encodes CDR1 LGHNT and CDR2 FRNRAP. The CDR3 runs to 14 residues. V lost 3 bases and J lost 11; bases outside the gene matches: 9. The CDR3 is CASGFGTGVITAFF. CDR3 DNA: TGTGCTAGTGGTTTTGGGACAGGGGTGATAACGGCTTTCTTT.

The chain links TRBV5-1 to TRBJ1-2; 9 bases are shared with TRBD1. The CDR3 contains 14 residues. With V trimmed by 2 bases and J by 8 bases, 7 bases remained unmatched. Germline V gives CDR1 SGHRS, CDR2 YFSETQ. CDR3 sequence (DNA): TGCGCCAGCAGCTTCGGCGGGACAGGGAACGGCTACACCTTC. Encoded protein: CASSFGGTGNGYTF.

V gene TRBV5-4 combines with J gene TRBJ1-3; maybe TRBD1 (6 bases). Germline CDR1 and CDR2: SGHNT and YYREEE (reference sequence). V was trimmed by 3 bases and J by 2 bases, leaving 15 bases between them. The CDR3 spans 16 residues. CDR3 region: CASSSYRENTGNTIYF. The CDR3 bases are TGTGCCAGCAGCTCATACAGGGAAAACACTGGAAACACCATATATTTT. The full variable domain, its missing parts supplied by reference TRBV5-4 and TRBJ1-3, is ETGVTQSPTHLIKTRGQQVTLRCSSQSGHNTVSWYQQALGQGPQFIFQYYREEENGRGNFPPRFSGLQFPNYSSELNVNALELDDSALYLCASSSYRENTGNTIYFGEGSWLTVV.

This clone was seen a handful of times. The chain carries TRBV11-2 and TRBJ1-4; a possible D gene is TRBD1 (5 bases). The V gene's germline CDR1 is SGHAT and CDR2 FQNNGV. The CDR3 covers 14 residues. V lost 5 bases to trimming and J lost 5 bases, with 12 bases between them. CDR3 loop: CASSRDGGNEKLFF. The CDR3 DNA reads as TGTGCCAGCAGCCGGGACGGGGGGAATGAAAAACTGTTTTTT. Supplemented by reference TRBV11-2 and TRBJ1-4, the full variable domain reads EAGVAQSPRYKIIEKRQSVAFWCNPISGHATLYWYQQILGQGPKLLIQFQNNGVVDDSQLPKDRFSAERLKGVDSTLKIQPAKLEDSAVYLCASSRDGGNEKLFFGSGTQLSVL.